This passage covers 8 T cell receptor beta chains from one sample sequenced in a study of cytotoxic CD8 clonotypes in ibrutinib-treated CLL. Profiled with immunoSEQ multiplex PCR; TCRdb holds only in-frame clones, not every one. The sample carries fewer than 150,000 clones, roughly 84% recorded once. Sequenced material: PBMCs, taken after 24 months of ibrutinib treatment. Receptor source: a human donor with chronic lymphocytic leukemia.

The CDR3 is CASSYLEGALYEAFF. Here the CDR3 DNA reads TGTGCCAGCAGCTACCTCGAGGGGGCCTTATATGAAGCTTTCTTT. This rearrangement joins TRBV6-1 to TRBJ1-1; 7 nucleotides agree with TRBD1. The CDR3 loop spans 15 amino acids. The germline V gene encodes CDR1 MNHNS and CDR2 SASEGT. J lost 7 bases, V lost 6 bases, and 14 bases had no gene match.

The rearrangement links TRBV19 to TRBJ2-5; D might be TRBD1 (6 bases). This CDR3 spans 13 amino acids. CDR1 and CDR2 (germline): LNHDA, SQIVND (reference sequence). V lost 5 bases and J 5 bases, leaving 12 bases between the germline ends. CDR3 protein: CASSQTGSETQYF. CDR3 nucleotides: TGTGCCAGTAGTCAAACAGGGTCGGAGACCCAGTACTTC.

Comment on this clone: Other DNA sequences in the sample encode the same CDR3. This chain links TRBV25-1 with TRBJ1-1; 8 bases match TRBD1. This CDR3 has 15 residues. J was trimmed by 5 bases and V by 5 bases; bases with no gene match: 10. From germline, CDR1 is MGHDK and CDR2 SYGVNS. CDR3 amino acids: CASSPRTGRWTEAFF. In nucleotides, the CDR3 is TGTGCCAGCAGTCCGCGGACAGGGCGGTGGACTGAAGCTTTCTTT. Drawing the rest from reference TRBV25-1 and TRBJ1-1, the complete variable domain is EADIYQTPRYLVIGTGKKITLECSQTMGHDKMYWYQQDPGMELHLIHYSYGVNSTEKGDLSSESTVSRIRTEHFPLTLESARPSHTSQYLCASSPRTGRWTEAFFGQGTRLTVV.

CDR3 DNA: TGTGCCAGTAGTATAGCATGGGGGCCAGCCCGTAGCACAGATACGCAGTATTTT. Amino acids: CASSIAWGPARSTDTQYF. The V call is TRBV19, the J call TRBJ2-3; tentative D call: TRBD1 (6 bases). V lost 1 base to trimming and J lost 0 bases, with 17 bases between them. Germline-derived CDR1 and CDR2 are LNHDA and SQIVND (reference sequence). The CDR3 is made up of 18 amino acids.

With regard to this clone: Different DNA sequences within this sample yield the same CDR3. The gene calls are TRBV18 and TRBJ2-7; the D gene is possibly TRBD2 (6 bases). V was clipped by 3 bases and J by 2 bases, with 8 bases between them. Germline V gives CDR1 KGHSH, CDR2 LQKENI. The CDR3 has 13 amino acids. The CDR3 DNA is TGTGCCAGCTCACCGGGACTCACCTACGAGCAGTACTTC. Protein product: CASSPGLTYEQYF.

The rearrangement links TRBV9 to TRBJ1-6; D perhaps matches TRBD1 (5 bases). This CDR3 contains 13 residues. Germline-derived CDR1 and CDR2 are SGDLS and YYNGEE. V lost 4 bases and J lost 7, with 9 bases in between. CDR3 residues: CASSTRQNSPLHF. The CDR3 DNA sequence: TGTGCCAGCAGCACCCGACAGAATTCACCCCTCCACTTT.

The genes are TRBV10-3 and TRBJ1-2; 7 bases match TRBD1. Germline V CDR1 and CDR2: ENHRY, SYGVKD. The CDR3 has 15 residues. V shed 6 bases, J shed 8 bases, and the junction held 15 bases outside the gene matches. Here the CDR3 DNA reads TGTGCCATCAGGTTGCCAGGGGGGGGGCATGGCGGCTACACCTTC. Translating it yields CAIRLPGGGHGGYTF.

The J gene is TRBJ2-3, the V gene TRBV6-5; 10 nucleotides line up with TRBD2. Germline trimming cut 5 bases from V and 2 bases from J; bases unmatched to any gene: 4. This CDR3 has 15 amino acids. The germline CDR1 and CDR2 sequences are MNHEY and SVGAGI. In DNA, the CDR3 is TGTGCCAGCAGTCCCACTAGCGGGGTCACAGATACGCAGTATTTT. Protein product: CASSPTSGVTDTQYF.